Listed below are T cell receptor beta chains from one sample, sequenced in a study of blood T cells in healthy people across ages. TCRdb used MiXCR to reprocess the 5' RACE reads, holding one entry per CDR3 protein. The repertoire holds more than 1,000,000 distinct CDR3 sequences, with approximately 25% as singletons. These same data were also listed under a study on T cells of mothers and their children.

Sequenced: blood. Receptor source: a girl aged 2-10 years in good health. Each CDR3 is given with its conserved first and last residue. The D gene is left open where the match is weak. Size is omitted from some rows. Given values are once, few, many or a class for expanded clones.

abundance	j_gene	v_gene	d_gene	CDR3nt	CDR3aa
few	TRBJ1-4	TRBV18	-	TGTGCCAGCTCACCACCGGTGGCTGAATTTAATGAAAAACTGTTTTTT	CASSPPVAEFNEKLFF
-	TRBJ2-1	TRBV6-1	-	TGTGCCAGCAACGAACCGAGATCCTACAATGAGCAGTTCTTC	CASNEPRSYNEQFF
-	TRBJ2-5	TRBV3-1	TRBD2	TGTGCCAGCAGGGGACTAAGGGCAAACCAAGAGACCCAGTACTTC	CASRGLRANQETQYF
-	TRBJ1-5	TRBV20-1	TRBD1	TGCAGTGCTAGCGAACAGGGGAGGGTGCAGCCCCAGCATTTT	CSASEQGRVQPQHF
few	TRBJ2-7	TRBV6-6	TRBD2	TGTGCCAGCAGTGGAGGGAGGGACGAGCAGTACTTC	CASSGGRDEQYF
-	TRBJ2-7	TRBV20-1	TRBD1	TGCAGTGCCTCGGACAGGCCTTCCTACGAGCAGTACTTC	CSASDRPSYEQYF
-	TRBJ2-5	TRBV28	-	TGTGCCAGCAGTTTATTCTCCCGGACTTATGGGGAGCAGTACTTC	CASSLFSRTYGEQYF
-	TRBJ2-7	TRBV20-1	TRBD1	TGCAGTGCTAGGATCTTGGGACAGGGCTACGAGCAGTACTTC	CSARILGQGYEQYF
-	TRBJ1-1	TRBV29-1	-	TGCAGCGTTGTCTGGGGTGGGGGGAACACTGAAGCTTTCTTT	CSVVWGGGNTEAFF
many	TRBJ2-1	TRBV27	-	TGTGCCAGTAAGAGGGGCGCACAGTACTACAATGAGCAGTTCTTC	CASKRGAQYYNEQFF
-	TRBJ1-4	TRBV5-1	TRBD1	TGCGCCAGCAGCTTTGAGACAGGGGAGAATGAAAAACTGTTTTTT	CASSFETGENEKLFF
-	TRBJ2-1	TRBV29-1	TRBD1	TGCAGCGTTGTAGGACAGGGGGCGAATGAGCAGTTCTTC	CSVVGQGANEQFF
few	TRBJ2-4	TRBV12-3/TRBV12-4	-	TGTGCCAGCAGAGACAGGATCCCAGGGTCCATTCAGTACTTC	CASRDRIPGSIQYF
-	TRBJ2-4	TRBV28	-	TGTGCCAGCAGTTTATTATCTGAAGGGGCGAAAAACATTCAGTACTTC	CASSLLSEGAKNIQYF
few	TRBJ2-3	TRBV29-1	-	TGCAGCGTTGATGAGCGAAAAAATGCGACAGATACGCAGTATTTT	CSVDERKNATDTQYF
few	TRBJ2-2	TRBV29-1	TRBD2	TGCAGCGGGGGGGAGGGACACACCGGGGAGCTGTTTTTT	CSGGEGHTGELFF
few	TRBJ1-3	TRBV7-9	-	TGTGCCAGCAGCCGCGGACACGACCCTGGAAACACCATATATTTT	CASSRGHDPGNTIYF
-	TRBJ2-7	TRBV28	-	TGTGCCAGCAGTACGAACAGGGTAAATCTTGCAGGGCCCTACGAGCAGTACTTC	CASSTNRVNLAGPYEQYF
-	TRBJ2-7	TRBV7-9	-	TGTGCCAGCAGCTGGGGATCAACCTACGAGCAGTACTTC	CASSWGSTYEQYF
few	TRBJ2-5	TRBV7-2	TRBD1	TGTGCCAGCAGCTTTGCCGACAGGGCCAGGGCCCAGTACTTC	CASSFADRARAQYF
few	TRBJ2-7	TRBV3-1	-	TGTGCCAGCAGCCACGGCTCCACCGACTACGAGCAGTACTTC	CASSHGSTDYEQYF
few	TRBJ2-5	TRBV12-5	TRBD1	TGTGCTAGTGGTTTGGTACGGGGCAGGGGGCAGGGGCAAGAGACCCAGTACTTC	CASGLVRGRGQGQETQYF
few	TRBJ2-7	TRBV9	-	TGTGCCAGCAGCGTAGGAGTGGGGCCCTACGAGCAGTACTTC	CASSVGVGPYEQYF